The 6 T cell receptor beta chains reported below all come from one sample, sequenced in a study of T cell responses to AZD1222 COVID-19 vaccine. The table came from immunoSEQ multiplex PCR; TCRdb's copy has only in-frame clones and leaves some out. The profile shows tens of thousands of clones, 80% of them singletons. Here the sequenced sample was peripheral blood, taken 28 days after the second AZD1222 dose. The receptors originated from an adult who received the AZD1222 COVID-19 vaccine.

This clone was seen a few times. The chain carries TRBV13 and TRBJ2-2; D might be TRBD1 (5 bases). V was trimmed by 3 bases and J by 5 bases, leaving 13 bases between them. Germline loops: CDR1 PRHDT, CDR2 FYEKMQ (reference sequence). The CDR3 totals 15 residues. CDR3 nucleotides: TGTGCCAGCAGCTTTTACGGCAGGGTGACCGGGGAGCTGTTTTTT. Amino acid sequence: CASSFYGRVTGELFF.

The gene calls are TRBV12-3 or TRBV12-4 and TRBJ1-1, with D possibly matching TRBD1 (6 bases). The CDR3 runs 13 residues. Trimming took 5 bases from V and 5 from J, leaving 12 bases between them. CDR3 amino acids: CASSPQGGTEAFF. In DNA, the CDR3 is TGTGCCAGCAGTCCACAGGGAGGAACTGAAGCTTTCTTT.

The V and J genes are TRBV7-2 and TRBJ2-5, with D possibly being TRBD1 (5 bases). V gave up 1 base and J gave up 5 bases, with 11 bases separating them. The CDR3 length is 14 residues. CDR1 SGHTA and CDR2 FQGNSA come from the germline V gene. The CDR3: CASSLVTGWETQYF. The CDR3 DNA reads TGTGCCAGCAGCTTAGTTACAGGTTGGGAGACCCAGTACTTC.

The sample holds a few counts of this clone. Written as DNA, the CDR3 is TGTGCCAGCACCCTGCCGGGACCGGGGAATGAGCAGTTCTTC. This sequence encodes CASTLPGPGNEQFF. The chain has TRBV5-4 and TRBJ2-1, with D perhaps matching TRBD1 or TRBD2 (5 bases each). CDR1 SGHNT and CDR2 YYREEE come from the germline V gene (reference sequence). The CDR3 extends over 14 amino acids. The V and J ends lost 6 bases and 7 bases respectively, with 17 bases between them.

V gene TRBV21-1 combines with J gene TRBJ2-2; the DNA was not used to check the table's D call, TRBD2. TRBV21-1 is termed a pseudogene. The CDR3 covers 18 residues. The CDR3 nucleotides read TGTGCCAGCAGCAAAGTGATAGTGGGACTGGAAGGAATCGGGGAGCTGTTTTTT. Its protein product is CASSKVIVGLEGIGELFF.

With respect to this clone: One end of the junction fails to match germline, which may point to a read error. V is TRBV6-2 or TRBV6-3 and J is TRBJ1-1; TRBD1 aligns across 7 bases. There are 14 residues in the CDR3. CDR1 and CDR2 from the germline V gene are MNHEY and SVGEGT. CDR3 loop: CASNYRGFGTEAFF. For the CDR3, the DNA is TGTGCCAGCAATTACAGGGGTTTCGGGACTGAAGCTTTCTTT.